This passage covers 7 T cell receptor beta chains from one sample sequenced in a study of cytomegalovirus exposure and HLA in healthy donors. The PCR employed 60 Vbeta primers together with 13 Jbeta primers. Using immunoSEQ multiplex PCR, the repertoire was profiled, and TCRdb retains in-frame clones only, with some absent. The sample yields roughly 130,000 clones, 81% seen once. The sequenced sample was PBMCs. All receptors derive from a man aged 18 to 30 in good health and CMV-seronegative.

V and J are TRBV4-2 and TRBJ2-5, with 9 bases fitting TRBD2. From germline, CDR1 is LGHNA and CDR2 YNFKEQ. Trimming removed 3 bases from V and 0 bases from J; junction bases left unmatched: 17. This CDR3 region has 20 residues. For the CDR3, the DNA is TGTGCCAGCAGCCAGCCGCGGGGGGCTAGCGGGGATGAGTACCAAGAGACCCAGTACTTC. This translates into CASSQPRGASGDEYQETQYF.

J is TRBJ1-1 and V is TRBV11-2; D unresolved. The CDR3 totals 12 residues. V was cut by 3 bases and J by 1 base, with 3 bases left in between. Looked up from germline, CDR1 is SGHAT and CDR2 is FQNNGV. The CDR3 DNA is TGTGCCAGCAGCTTCGGGAACACTGAAGCTTTCTTT. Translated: CASSFGNTEAFF.

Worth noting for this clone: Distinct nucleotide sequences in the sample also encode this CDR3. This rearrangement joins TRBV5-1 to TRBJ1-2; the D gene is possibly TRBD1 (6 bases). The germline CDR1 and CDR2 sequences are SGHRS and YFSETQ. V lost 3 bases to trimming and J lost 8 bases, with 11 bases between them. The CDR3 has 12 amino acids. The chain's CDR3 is CASSSGGHGYTF. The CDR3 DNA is TGCGCCAGCAGCTCGGGGGGCCACGGCTACACCTTC.

Written as DNA, the CDR3 is TGTGCCAGCAGTTACGGACAGGGGGATGGCTACACCTTC. This sequence encodes CASSYGQGDGYTF. The V gene is TRBV28, the J gene TRBJ1-2; 10 bases match TRBD1. Germline values: CDR1 MDHEN, CDR2 SYDVKM. V gave up 4 bases and J gave up 6 bases; unmatched junction bases: 2. The CDR3 length is 13 residues.

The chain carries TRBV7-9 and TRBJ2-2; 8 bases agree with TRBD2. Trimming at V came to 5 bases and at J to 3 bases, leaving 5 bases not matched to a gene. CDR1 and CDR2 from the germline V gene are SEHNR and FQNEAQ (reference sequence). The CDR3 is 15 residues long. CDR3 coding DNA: TGTGCCAGCAGCCCGGGGGGGCGGGACACCGGGGAGCTGTTTTTT. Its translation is CASSPGGRDTGELFF.

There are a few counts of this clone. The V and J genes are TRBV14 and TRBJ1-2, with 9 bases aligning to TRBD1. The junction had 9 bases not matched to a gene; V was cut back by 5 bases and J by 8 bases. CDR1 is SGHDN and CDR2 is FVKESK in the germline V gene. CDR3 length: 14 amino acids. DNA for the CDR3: TGTGCCAGCAGCGCCCAACAGGGGGCAGGCGGCTACACCTTC. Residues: CASSAQQGAGGYTF.

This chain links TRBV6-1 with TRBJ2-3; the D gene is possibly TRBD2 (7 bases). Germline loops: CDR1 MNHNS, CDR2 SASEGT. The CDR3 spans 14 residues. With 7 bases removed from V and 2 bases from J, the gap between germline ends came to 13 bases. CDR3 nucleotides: TGTGCCAGCATGGACGGGGGGCACACAGATACGCAGTATTTT. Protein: CASMDGGHTDTQYF.